This entry is about one T cell receptor beta chain. The target antigen is unknown. The sample comes from a study of T cell repertoires in cytomegalovirus infection. Study details: Recently identified HLA-C-restricted CMV epitopes were used, and well-studied HLA-B-restricted CMV epitopes were used as well. From public TCR beta signatures came an indication of both CMV infection and matching HLA type.

TCRdb re-analysed the reads in MiXCR, keeping a single row per CDR3 protein. The sample yields 640,000 or so distinct CDR3 sequences, around 31% seen once. The V end lost 0 bases, the J end lost 1 base, and 13 bases lay between the germline ends. The CDR3 spans 18 residues. CDR1 is MGHRA and CDR2 is YSYEKL in the germline V gene. General observations from the study: The ex vivo response showed dominance by HLA-C-restricted CMV-specific TCR beta clonotypes.

Sequencing used cultured PBMCs, obtained from culture after CMV antigen stimulation. The chain uses TRBV4-1 and TRBJ1-6, with D possibly being TRBD1 (5 bases). The clonotype comes from a human donor in good health (CMV status not recorded). Some clones in this sample may be carry-over from other donors' samples. For the CDR3, the DNA is TGCGCCAGCAGCCAAGATCCCCAGGGCCGGTCCTATAATTCACCCCTCCACTTT. This translates into CASSQDPQGRSYNSPLHF.